This T cell receptor beta chain originates from a study of blood T cell repertoires in COVID-19. Study as a whole: Material from acute and convalescent COVID-19 was sourced from the United States, Italy and Spain. PBMCs, B-cell-depleted T cells, or T cells were the source of the cDNA or gDNA that made up the material.

Repertoires were generated with immunoSEQ multiplex PCR, while TCRdb's copy carries only in-frame clones and drops some. This sample has fewer than 30,000 clones, with 89% found just once. The CDR3 loop spans 14 amino acids. The chain combines TRBV12-1 with TRBJ2-7; the D call in the table, TRBD1, was not verified against the DNA. TRBV12-1 is reported as a pseudogene. The sequence derives from a human donor in a cohort sampled during active COVID-19. The sequenced material came from peripheral blood. The CDR3 spells CASSPNRVHYEQYF. Here the CDR3 DNA reads TGTGCCAGCAGCCCGAACAGGGTCCACTACGAGCAGTACTTC.